Sequencing of this T cell receptor (beta chain) was carried out in a study of blood T cell repertoires in COVID-19. Study information: The cDNA or gDNA used as material had been derived from T cells, B-cell-depleted T cells, or PBMCs.

The CDR3 extends over 14 amino acids. In germline, CDR1 is KGHDR, CDR2 SFDVKD. V lost 3 bases and J lost 7; bases outside the gene matches: 2. Some clones are missing from TCRdb's copy, which holds only in-frame ones; the method was immunoSEQ multiplex PCR. The repertoire includes over 200,000 clones, about nine tenths of them detected once, and roughly 6% sits in the top ten. The receptor was isolated from a man in his sixties who had recovered from COVID-19. The chain joins TRBV24-1 to TRBJ1-6; TRBD1 agrees at 7 bases. The material sequenced was peripheral blood. The chain's CDR3 is CATSDAGGNSPLHF. The CDR3 DNA sequence: TGTGCCACCAGTGATGCAGGGGGGAATTCACCCCTCCACTTT.